Each of the 9 T cell receptor beta chains below was sequenced from the same sample in a study of cytomegalovirus exposure and HLA in healthy donors. Primers: 60 Vbeta forward and 13 Jbeta reverse. The method was immunoSEQ multiplex PCR; TCRdb's version includes in-frame clones alone and lacks a portion of them. The table includes 120,000 or so clones, 55% to 75% detected once. Sequencing was done on a sample of PBMCs. Source of these receptors: a man in his thirties or forties in good health and CMV-seronegative.

This chain links TRBV7-9 with TRBJ2-2, with D hard to call. V lost 10 bases to trimming and J lost 4 bases, with 13 bases between them. The CDR3 spans 13 residues. CDR1 and CDR2 from the germline V gene are SEHNR and FQNEAQ (reference sequence). The CDR3 nucleotides are TGTGCCATCCCGACTGCAATCACCGGGGAGCTGTTTTTT. It codes for CAIPTAITGELFF.

This chain uses TRBV28 with TRBJ2-3; the D gene is possibly TRBD1 (6 bases). The CDR3 length is 16 residues. Germline CDR1 and CDR2: MDHEN and SYDVKM. The V end was cut by 5 bases, the J end by 2 bases, with 17 bases between. The CDR3 DNA follows: TGTGCCAGCAGTCCCCACGGCCAGGGGTCCACAGATACGCAGTATTTT. It codes for CASSPHGQGSTDTQYF.

The V gene is TRBV6-1, the J gene TRBJ2-7, with a tentative D call TRBD2 (6 bases). Per germline, CDR1 MNHNS and CDR2 SASEGT. CDR3 size: 13 residues. V lost 6 bases, J lost 7 bases, and 16 bases lay in between. The CDR3 nucleotides read TGTGCCAGCAGCGCCCTGAGTGGGGGGGAGCAGTACTTC. The encoded protein is CASSALSGGEQYF.

This sequence joins TRBV5-1 and TRBJ1-2, with 7 bases matching TRBD1. V lost 2 bases to trimming and J lost 5 bases; unmatched junction nucleotides: 3. The CDR3 has 13 residues. The germline CDR1 and CDR2 sequences are SGHRS and YFSETQ. The CDR3 sequence: CASSFSRGYGYTF. Written as DNA, the CDR3 is TGCGCCAGCAGCTTCTCCAGGGGGTATGGCTACACCTTC. Combining the CDR3 with reference TRBV5-1 and TRBJ1-2 gives the whole variable domain KAGVTQTPRYLIKTRGQQVTLSCSPISGHRSVSWYQQTPGQGLQFLFEYFSETQRNKGNFPGRFSGRQFSNSRSEMNVSTLELGDSALYLCASSFSRGYGYTFGSGTRLTVV.

CDR3 protein: CASSVTGTSGGNTIYF. Written as DNA, the CDR3 is TGTGCCAGCAGTGTGACAGGGACCTCTGGGGGAAACACCATATATTTT. V usage is TRBV6-6 and J usage is TRBJ1-3; TRBD1 matches 7 bases. After removal of 5 bases from V and 4 bases from J, the junction contained 11 bases not matched to a gene. CDR1 is MNHNY and CDR2 is SVGAGI in the germline V gene (reference sequence). CDR3 length: 16 residues.

This clone has more than one count but fewer than ten. The chain uses TRBV19 and TRBJ1-5, with D possibly TRBD1 on 6 matching bases. Trimming left V 3 bases short and J 2 bases short, with 11 bases between. Germline V CDR1 and CDR2: LNHDA, SQIVND (reference sequence). CDR3 length equals 15 residues. The CDR3 DNA is TGTGCCAGTAGTATCCTACAGGGTGGCAATCAGCCCCAGCATTTT. It codes for CASSILQGGNQPQHF.

The genes are TRBV28 and TRBJ1-6; D possibly corresponds to TRBD1 (6 bases). The CDR3 sequence is 13 residues long. V was shortened by 8 bases and J by 5 bases, with 10 bases between the two germline ends. The V gene's germline CDR1 is MDHEN and CDR2 SYDVKM. The CDR3 DNA follows: TGTGCCAGCCGGACAGTCAATAATTCACCCCTCCACTTT. As protein: CASRTVNNSPLHF.

This chain uses TRBV29-1 with TRBJ2-3; 8 bases fit TRBD2. With V trimmed by 3 bases and J by 1 base, 9 bases remained unmatched. The germline V gene has CDR1 SQVTM and CDR2 ANQGSEA. The CDR3 contains 16 residues. DNA for the CDR3: TGCAGCGTTGAGGGGTCGGGGCGGGGGGGCACAGATACGCAGTATTTT. This codes for CSVEGSGRGGTDTQYF.

The chain couples TRBV4-2 to TRBJ2-5; D is perhaps TRBD2 (6 bases). V lost 1 base and J lost 3, with 6 bases in between. Per the germline V gene, CDR1 is LGHNA and CDR2 is YNFKEQ. The CDR3 length is 13 residues. This chain's CDR3 is CASSQAGEETQYF. The CDR3 DNA sequence: TGTGCCAGCAGCCAAGCGGGGGAAGAGACCCAGTACTTC.